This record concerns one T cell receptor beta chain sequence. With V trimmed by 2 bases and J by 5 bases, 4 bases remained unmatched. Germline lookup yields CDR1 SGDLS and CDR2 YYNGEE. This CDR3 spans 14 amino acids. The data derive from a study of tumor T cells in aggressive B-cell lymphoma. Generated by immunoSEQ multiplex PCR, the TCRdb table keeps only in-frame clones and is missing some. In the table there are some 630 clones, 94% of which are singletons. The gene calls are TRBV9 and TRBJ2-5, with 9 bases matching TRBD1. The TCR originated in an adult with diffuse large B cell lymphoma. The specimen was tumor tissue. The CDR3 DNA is TGTGCCAGCAGCGTCACAGGGGGCCCGGAGACCCAGTACTTC. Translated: CASSVTGGPETQYF.